Listed below are T cell receptor beta chains from one sample, sequenced in a study of cytomegalovirus exposure and HLA in healthy donors. Using immunoSEQ multiplex PCR, the repertoire was profiled, and TCRdb retains in-frame clones only, with some absent. The sample holds around 300,000 clones, approximately 86% seen once. What was sequenced was PBMCs. The source is a woman under 30 in good health and CMV-seronegative. Both conserved end residues are part of each CDR3. D genes are given only for firm matches. Clone size appears in some rows only: once, few, many, or a class for an expanded clone.

j_call | d_call | v_call | clone_size | cdr3_nt | cdr3_aa
TRBJ2-7 | . | TRBV5-1 | . | TGCGCCAGCAGCTTGGCGGGACTCTGGGAGCAGTACTTC | CASSLAGLWEQYF
TRBJ2-7 | TRBD1 | TRBV19 | . | TGTGCCAGCGCGGACAGGGCCTACGAGCAGTACTTC | CASADRAYEQYF
TRBJ1-5 | . | TRBV19 | . | TGTGCCAGTAGTCCCGGTCGTGATCAGCCCCAGCATTTT | CASSPGRDQPQHF
TRBJ2-2 | TRBD1 | TRBV6-1 | . | TGTGCCAGCAGCCGGGACAGGGGATCCGGGGAGCTGTTTTTT | CASSRDRGSGELFF
TRBJ1-5 | . | TRBV11-3 | . | TGTGCCAGCAGCCCCGCGGGCCAGCCCCAGCATTTT | CASSPAGQPQHF
TRBJ2-1 | TRBD1 | TRBV18 | once | TGTGCCAGCTCAAACGGGACAGCCTACAATGAGCAGTTCTTC | CASSNGTAYNEQFF
TRBJ2-7 | TRBD2 | TRBV5-6 | . | TGTGCCAGCAGCTTGGGGGACTATCTCCCCGAGCAGTACTTC | CASSLGDYLPEQYF
TRBJ2-2 | . | TRBV11-2 | . | TGTGCCAGCAGCTTTCAGGGATCCGGGGAGCTGTTTTTT | CASSFQGSGELFF
TRBJ1-2 | . | TRBV29-1 | . | TGCAGCGTCGGGACACACGCTAACTATGGCTACACCTTC | CSVGTHANYGYTF
TRBJ1-1 | . | TRBV19 | . | TGTGCCAGTAGTCCGTACAGGGAGGGAACTGAAGCTTTCTTT | CASSPYREGTEAFF
TRBJ1-2 | TRBD1 | TRBV19 | . | TGTGCCAGTAGTGACCTCGGGACAGGGCGATCCTATGGCTACACCTTC | CASSDLGTGRSYGYTF
TRBJ1-2 | . | TRBV14 | . | TGTGCCAGCAGCCAATTAACGACAGGCCAAATTAACTATGGCTACACCTTC | CASSQLTTGQINYGYTF
TRBJ1-4 | TRBD1 | TRBV11-1 | . | TGTGCCAGCAGCCGACAGGGGATTAATGAAAAACTGTTTTTT | CASSRQGINEKLFF
TRBJ2-7 | . | TRBV13 | . | TGTGCCAGCAGCTTCTCCCAGGCCGGGGGGCGCTACGAGCAGTACTTC | CASSFSQAGGRYEQYF
TRBJ1-1 | TRBD1 | TRBV5-6 | . | TGTGCCAGCAGCCCTGGACAGGGGGAGAGCGGCATGAACACTGAAGCTTTCTTT | CASSPGQGESGMNTEAFF
TRBJ2-7 | . | TRBV5-6 | . | TGTGCCAGCAGCTTGGGCGGCGGAGGTTACTACGAGCAGTACTTC | CASSLGGGGYYEQYF
TRBJ2-5 | TRBD1 | TRBV9 | . | TGTGCCAGCAGCGTAGGCGGACAGGGGGAAAGGTGGGGACAAGAGACCCAGTACTTC | CASSVGGQGERWGQETQYF
TRBJ1-1 | TRBD1 | TRBV6-5 | . | TGTGCCAGCAGAACAGGGGTAAGAACTGAAGCTTTCTTT | CASRTGVRTEAFF
TRBJ1-1 | . | TRBV6-1 | . | TGTGCCAGCAGTGAAGCTTGGGGGCAGAACACTGAAGCTTTCTTT | CASSEAWGQNTEAFF
TRBJ1-2 | TRBD1 | TRBV9 | few | TGTGCCAGCAGCGTAGATCAGGGGGATGGCTACACCTTC | CASSVDQGDGYTF
TRBJ2-1 | . | TRBV7-3 | . | TGTGCCAGCAGCCTGTCGAATGAGCAGTTCTTC | CASSLSNEQFF
TRBJ2-3 | . | TRBV6-4 | few | TGTGCCAGCAGTGAAGGTAGCGCGAATACGCAGTATTTT | CASSEGSANTQYF
TRBJ1-2 | . | TRBV6-5 | few | TGTGCCAGCGCTGTAGAGACAGGTTTCGGCTACACCTTC | CASAVETGFGYTF
TRBJ1-2 | . | TRBV19 | . | TGTGCCAGTAGTCTGACGGGTGGCTACACCTTC | CASSLTGGYTF
TRBJ1-6 | TRBD1 | TRBV5-1 | . | TGCGCCAGCAGCTTGGCGGACCAGGGGGCGGGTAATTCACCCCTCCACTTT | CASSLADQGAGNSPLHF
TRBJ2-3 | . | TRBV6-5 | . | TGTGCCAGCAGTTATGGTAGGCGACAAGATACGCAGTATTTT | CASSYGRRQDTQYF
TRBJ1-2 | . | TRBV6-5 | once | TGTGCCAGCGGGGACTCCTTAGGCTACACCTTC | CASGDSLGYTF
TRBJ1-4 | . | TRBV30 | few | TGTGCCTGGAGTGATGGGGGCTTCGGAAAACTGTTTTTT | CAWSDGGFGKLFF
TRBJ2-7 | . | TRBV2 | . | TGTGCCAGTCTTGACGGGAGATCCTACGAGCAGTACTTC | CASLDGRSYEQYF
TRBJ2-3 | . | TRBV2 | . | TGTGCCAGCAGTGCCGGGACTCTCCCGAGAACTACAGATACGCAGTATTTT | CASSAGTLPRTTDTQYF
TRBJ2-7 | . | TRBV7-6 | . | TGTGCCAGCAGCTACGAAGGACAGACATACTTC | CASSYEGQTYF
TRBJ1-1 | . | TRBV19 | . | TGTGCCAGTATCGAGGGCATGAACACTGAAGCTTTCTTT | CASIEGMNTEAFF
TRBJ2-7 | . | TRBV19 | . | TGTGCCAGTCCCGGTGGAGGCGACTCCTACGAGCAGTACTTC | CASPGGGDSYEQYF
TRBJ2-7 | . | TRBV13 | . | TGTGCCAGCAGCTTAGTAGTAGACGGGACCTACGAGCAGTACTTC | CASSLVVDGTYEQYF
TRBJ1-5 | . | TRBV5-8 | . | TGTGCCAGCAGCTGGATGACAGGAGCCAATCAGCCCCAGCATTTT | CASSWMTGANQPQHF
TRBJ1-1 | TRBD1 | TRBV6-5 | . | TGTGCCAGCAGTTCTACAGGGGGCACTGAAGCTTTCTTT | CASSSTGGTEAFF
TRBJ2-3 | TRBD1 | TRBV5-5 | many | TGTGCCAGCAGCCCCGGGGACAGGGGGCGAGATACGCAGTATTTT | CASSPGDRGRDTQYF
TRBJ1-5 | TRBD1 | TRBV29-1 | . | TGCAGCGTAACGGGGACAGGGGCCGACCAGCCCCAGCATTTT | CSVTGTGADQPQHF
TRBJ2-3 | . | TRBV9 | . | TGTGCCAGCGCGAGGGCCGCAGATACGCAGTATTTT | CASARAADTQYF
TRBJ1-2 | . | TRBV29-1 | . | TGCAGCGTTGATCCCAACGGTGTCTCTTCACCCTATGGCTACACCTTC | CSVDPNGVSSPYGYTF
TRBJ1-5 | . | TRBV5-4 | . | TGTGCCAGCAGCTTATCAGGGGTCAATCAGCCCCAGCATTTT | CASSLSGVNQPQHF
TRBJ1-1 | TRBD1 | TRBV5-1 | . | TGCGCCAGCAGCTTATCAGGGGGGAATACTGAAGCTTTCTTT | CASSLSGGNTEAFF
TRBJ2-2 | TRBD2 | TRBV7-9 | . | TGTGCCAGCAGCTCCCCAGGAGCGGGGGTTAACACCGGGGAGCTGTTTTTT | CASSSPGAGVNTGELFF
TRBJ2-7 | . | TRBV6-1 | . | TGTGCCAGCAAGAGGGCAGGGGAGTCCTACGAGCAGTACTTC | CASKRAGESYEQYF
TRBJ2-1 | TRBD2 | TRBV4-1 | . | TGCGCCAGCAGCCACCCCACTAGCGGGACCCACAATGAGCAGTTCTTC | CASSHPTSGTHNEQFF
TRBJ2-2 | . | TRBV4-3 | . | TGCGCCAGCAGCCGCTTGGGAGGTGGGGCGTCCGGGGAGCTGTTTTTT | CASSRLGGGASGELFF
TRBJ2-7 | TRBD1 | TRBV28 | . | TGTGCCAGCAGTTTAGAGGACAGGGTGAGGTACGAGCAGTACTTC | CASSLEDRVRYEQYF